The clone carrying this TCR beta chain was detected many times. Its antigen is as yet unknown. After removal of 3 bases from V and 5 bases from J, the junction contained 7 bases not matched to a gene. The germline CDR1 and CDR2 sequences are MNHEY and SMNVEV (reference sequence). This CDR3 region has 15 residues. These data originate in a study of T cells in Graves' hyperthyroidism and ophthalmopathy. Findings of the study overall: Most expanded thyroid clonotypes above 0.001 also appeared in blood. Ophthalmopathy and stable hyperthyroidism were separated by a 13 V-J model.

Uncontrolled infection, other autoimmune disease, pregnancy or lactation disqualified patients from enrolment. RNA transcripts yielded amplified TCR beta CDR3 regions. Initially, a first-round RT-PCR of the TCR CDR3 employed the HTBI primer set. TCRdb called the multiplex PCR reads again in MiXCR, with one record for every CDR3 protein. In the table there are hundreds of thousands of distinct CDR3 sequences, approximately 18% of which are singletons. The sample taken for sequencing was blood. The J gene is TRBJ2-5, the V gene TRBV27, with 9 bases identical to TRBD1. The clonotype comes from a man aged 45-65 years with Graves' ophthalmopathy. Written as DNA, the CDR3 is TGTGCCAGCAGTTTCGCGGACAGGGGAATTGAGACCCAGTACTTC. It translates to CASSFADRGIETQYF.